This entry is about one T cell receptor beta chain. The data are from a study of post-analysis software for immune sequencing data. Presence of unique molecular identifiers characterized the TCR beta cDNA libraries. TCRdb reanalysed the PCR reads using MiXCR and keeps one entry per CDR3 protein. This sample has a few hundred thousand distinct CDR3 sequences; around 37% occur once, and the top ten carry roughly 12%. The source of this sequence is a girl aged 10 to 17 with multiple sclerosis. Sequenced sample: blood.

CDR3 sequence: CSAVRQTGELFF. The CDR3 DNA follows: TGCAGCGCAGTCCGACAGACCGGGGAGCTGTTTTTT. This rearrangement joins TRBV29-1 to TRBJ2-2; D perhaps matches TRBD1 (5 bases). The V end lost 7 bases, the J end lost 5 bases, and 11 bases lay between the germline ends. Germline V gene sequence: CDR1 SQVTM, CDR2 ANQGSEA. This CDR3 has 12 amino acids.